This TCR beta chain appears in the sequencing data of a study of OX40 agonist ivuxolimab in advanced cancers. The study's findings and limits: Clonal expansion was seen in CD4+ and CD8+ blood T cells by week 6 at 0.1 to 3.0 mg/kg. Among the least clonally expanded were partial responders at 0.1-3.0 mg/kg.

Sequenced by immunoSEQ multiplex PCR; TCRdb stores in-frame clones only, minus some. This table holds tens of thousands of clones, roughly nine tenths found once. As to this clone: The antigen is unknown.

V was trimmed by 1 base and J by 4 bases, leaving 9 bases between them. Germline loops: CDR1 SGDLS, CDR2 YYNGEE. CDR3 length: 15 residues. The receptor was derived from an adult with an advanced solid tumor such as melanoma, head and neck, liver or kidney cancer. The sample here was CD4+ or CD8+ T cells sorted from blood, taken in a trial of the OX40 agonist ivuxolimab. The chain is built from TRBV9 and TRBJ2-6; no definite D call. This chain's CDR3 is CASSVRVGGANVLTF. The CDR3 nucleotides read TGTGCCAGCAGCGTACGGGTTGGAGGGGCCAACGTCCTGACTTTC. The complete variable domain, with remaining parts taken from reference TRBV9 and TRBJ2-6, reads DSGVTQTPKHLITATGQRVTLRCSPRSGDLSVYWYQQSLDQGLQFLIQYYNGEERAKGNILERFSAQQFPDLHSELNLSSLELGDSALYFCASSVRVGGANVLTFGAGSRLTVL.